This TCR beta chain was obtained from a study of CXCR3-negative and CXCR3-positive naive CD8 T cells. Study at large: The libraries yielded around 140 million TRB reads, about 1.5 +/- 0.3 million each. Study-wide points: Naive cells with CXCR3 showed TRB CDR3s that were more hydrophobic than those in CXCR3-negative naive cells.

In the case of this clonotype: Its matching antigen is unknown.

With UMI labels, 5' RACE was used to prepare the TRB cDNA libraries. No DNA is given; TCRdb re-called the 5' RACE reads and lists each CDR3 protein once. This sample's table reports around 60,000 distinct CDR3 sequences. Germline V lookup: CDR1 MGHDK, CDR2 SYGVNS. This CDR3 contains 13 residues. J is TRBJ1-4 and V is TRBV25-1. This TCR was sampled from a human donor in good health. Some clones in this sample may be carry-over from other donors' samples. Sequenced input: naive CXCR3+ CD8+ T cells from blood. Specified subset: CD45RO-CCR7+CD27+CD95- naive CD8+ T cells expressing CXCR3 (TNR3+). The chain's CDR3 is CASSQVLVEKLFF.